These T cell receptor beta chains were read from a single sample in a study of regulatory T cells in long-lasting Graves disease. MiXCR, applied by TCRdb to the multiplex PCR reads, yields one record per CDR3 protein. The sample carries 600,000 to 850,000 distinct CDR3 sequences, around 30% recorded once. This specimen consisted of peripheral blood mononuclear cells (PBMCs), obtained when the disease was refractory, from a patient treated with antithyroid drugs. Receptors were obtained from a female donor with Graves disease. CDR3s include the opening cysteine and the closing phenylalanine or tryptophan. The D gene is left open where the match is weak. Clone size, where shown, is once, few, many, or a class for clones that have expanded.

CDR3nt: TGCAGTGCCAACGACAGGATCAATCAGCCCCAGCATTTT; CDR3aa: CSANDRINQPQHF; j_gene: TRBJ1-5; d_gene: -; v_gene: TRBV20-1; abundance: -
CDR3nt: TGTGCCAGCAGTTTATATAACACAGGGTATGGCTACACCTTC; CDR3aa: CASSLYNTGYGYTF; j_gene: TRBJ1-2; d_gene: -; v_gene: TRBV12-3/TRBV12-4; abundance: few
CDR3nt: TGTGCCAGCAGTCACCAGACAGGGGGTGATGGCTACACCTTC; CDR3aa: CASSHQTGGDGYTF; j_gene: TRBJ1-2; d_gene: TRBD1; v_gene: TRBV28; abundance: many
CDR3nt: TGTGCCAGCAGTGAGTGGAGGGCCATTGGGTCTGGAAACACCATATATTTT; CDR3aa: CASSEWRAIGSGNTIYF; j_gene: TRBJ1-3; d_gene: -; v_gene: TRBV2; abundance: -
CDR3nt: TGTGCCAGCAGTTCGTCAGGTGTCTTGGCCCAGTACTTC; CDR3aa: CASSSSGVLAQYF; j_gene: TRBJ2-5; d_gene: -; v_gene: TRBV27; abundance: -
CDR3nt: TGTGCCAGCAGCTTAACCGCGGAGAACACCGGGGAGCTGTTTTTT; CDR3aa: CASSLTAENTGELFF; j_gene: TRBJ2-2; d_gene: -; v_gene: TRBV6-2/TRBV6-3; abundance: -
CDR3nt: TGTGCCAGCAGTGAGAGCGATGAGCAGTTCTTC; CDR3aa: CASSESDEQFF; j_gene: TRBJ2-1; d_gene: -; v_gene: TRBV7-9; abundance: -
CDR3nt: TGTGCCAGCAGCTTCGGACAGGGCGGGGAGCCCCAGCATTTT; CDR3aa: CASSFGQGGEPQHF; j_gene: TRBJ1-5; d_gene: TRBD1; v_gene: TRBV3-1; abundance: -
CDR3nt: TGTGCCAGCAATTATATACGAAACACTGAAGCTTTCTTT; CDR3aa: CASNYIRNTEAFF; j_gene: TRBJ1-1; d_gene: -; v_gene: TRBV6-5; abundance: -
CDR3nt: TGTGCCAGCAGCTCCACCGGGACAGAGGGTGAAAAACTGTTTTTT; CDR3aa: CASSSTGTEGEKLFF; j_gene: TRBJ1-4; d_gene: TRBD1; v_gene: TRBV9; abundance: -
CDR3nt: TGTGCCAGCAGCTTCGGGGAATACAATCAGCCCCAGCATTTT; CDR3aa: CASSFGEYNQPQHF; j_gene: TRBJ1-5; d_gene: -; v_gene: TRBV13; abundance: -
CDR3nt: TGCAGTGCTAGAGGGGGGACAGGGGGCGCGAGGGGCTACACCTTC; CDR3aa: CSARGGTGGARGYTF; j_gene: TRBJ1-2; d_gene: TRBD1; v_gene: TRBV20-1; abundance: -
CDR3nt: TGCGCCAGCAGCTTGGGAGGGGATCACACTGAAGCTTTCTTT; CDR3aa: CASSLGGDHTEAFF; j_gene: TRBJ1-1; d_gene: -; v_gene: TRBV5-1; abundance: -
CDR3nt: TGTGCCAGCTCACCACTCAGGTCAGGTCAAGAGACCCAGTACTTC; CDR3aa: CASSPLRSGQETQYF; j_gene: TRBJ2-5; d_gene: -; v_gene: TRBV18; abundance: -
CDR3nt: TGTGCCAGCCTCGGGACCGCTTATAGCAATCAGCCCCAGCATTTT; CDR3aa: CASLGTAYSNQPQHF; j_gene: TRBJ1-5; d_gene: -; v_gene: TRBV12-3/TRBV12-4; abundance: few
CDR3nt: TGTGCCAGCAGTGCGGGACTAGCGGGACCATCCTACGAGCAGTACTTC; CDR3aa: CASSAGLAGPSYEQYF; j_gene: TRBJ2-7; d_gene: TRBD2; v_gene: TRBV28; abundance: -
CDR3nt: TGTGCCAGCAGCTTGCCCCTCGATAACACTGAAGCTTTCTTT; CDR3aa: CASSLPLDNTEAFF; j_gene: TRBJ1-1; d_gene: -; v_gene: TRBV5-4; abundance: few
CDR3nt: TGTGCCATCAGGAGATACAGGGGTAGCACTGAAGCTTTCTTT; CDR3aa: CAIRRYRGSTEAFF; j_gene: TRBJ1-1; d_gene: TRBD1; v_gene: TRBV10-3; abundance: many
CDR3nt: TGTGCCAGTCGTAGGACTAGCAAAGAGACCCAGTACTTC; CDR3aa: CASRRTSKETQYF; j_gene: TRBJ2-5; d_gene: TRBD2; v_gene: TRBV19; abundance: -
CDR3nt: TGCAGTGCAACGGGACAGGGGGATGGCTACACCTTC; CDR3aa: CSATGQGDGYTF; j_gene: TRBJ1-2; d_gene: TRBD1; v_gene: TRBV20-1; abundance: -
CDR3nt: TGTGCCAGCAGTTACGGGCAGCAAACTTATAATTCACCCCTCCACTTT; CDR3aa: CASSYGQQTYNSPLHF; j_gene: TRBJ1-6; d_gene: -; v_gene: TRBV6-5; abundance: -
CDR3nt: TGCAGCGTTTCGGATTATGGCTACACCTTC; CDR3aa: CSVSDYGYTF; j_gene: TRBJ1-2; d_gene: -; v_gene: TRBV29-1; abundance: few
CDR3nt: TGCAGTGCTAAGCGTCGGGACTATGGCTACACCTTC; CDR3aa: CSAKRRDYGYTF; j_gene: TRBJ1-2; d_gene: -; v_gene: TRBV20-1; abundance: -
CDR3nt: TGTGCCAGCAGCCTTCCGGGACAGGGGAGTCAGCCCCAGCATTTT; CDR3aa: CASSLPGQGSQPQHF; j_gene: TRBJ1-5; d_gene: TRBD1; v_gene: TRBV28; abundance: many
CDR3nt: TGTGCCAGCGGGGACATAGCTAACTATGGCTACACCTTC; CDR3aa: CASGDIANYGYTF; j_gene: TRBJ1-2; d_gene: -; v_gene: TRBV28; abundance: many
CDR3nt: TGCGCCAGCAGCTTATCTACTAGCGGGAGGGCCTCAGATACGCAGTATTTT; CDR3aa: CASSLSTSGRASDTQYF; j_gene: TRBJ2-3; d_gene: TRBD2; v_gene: TRBV5-1; abundance: -
CDR3nt: TGTGCCAGCAGCCGGGGGCAGAACACCGGGGAGCTGTTTTTT; CDR3aa: CASSRGQNTGELFF; j_gene: TRBJ2-2; d_gene: -; v_gene: TRBV5-1; abundance: many
CDR3nt: TGCGCCAGCAGCGAGGAGACAGGAAAGGGGCTAGCGGGACCCGAGCAGTACTTC; CDR3aa: CASSEETGKGLAGPEQYF; j_gene: TRBJ2-7; d_gene: TRBD2; v_gene: TRBV5-1; abundance: -
CDR3nt: TGTGCCAGCACCACCCAAGACACAACTAATGAAAAACTGTTTTTT; CDR3aa: CASTTQDTTNEKLFF; j_gene: TRBJ1-4; d_gene: -; v_gene: TRBV11-2; abundance: many
CDR3nt: TGTGCCAGCAGCCACCGCGACAGGGGGTACGAGCAGTACTTC; CDR3aa: CASSHRDRGYEQYF; j_gene: TRBJ2-7; d_gene: TRBD1; v_gene: TRBV11-2; abundance: many
CDR3nt: TGCGCCAGCAGCCAACCCCGACGGGGGCTTAATCAGCCCCAGCATTTT; CDR3aa: CASSQPRRGLNQPQHF; j_gene: TRBJ1-5; d_gene: -; v_gene: TRBV4-1; abundance: -
CDR3nt: TGCAGCGTTGCTCATGGGGACGTCGGTGGCTACACCTTC; CDR3aa: CSVAHGDVGGYTF; j_gene: TRBJ1-2; d_gene: -; v_gene: TRBV29-1; abundance: few
CDR3nt: TGCAGCGTTGTCGTGGGGGGCTCTGGAAACACCATATATTTT; CDR3aa: CSVVVGGSGNTIYF; j_gene: TRBJ1-3; d_gene: -; v_gene: TRBV29-1; abundance: -
CDR3nt: TGTGCCAGCATAAGGTCAGGGAACACTGAAGCTTTCTTT; CDR3aa: CASIRSGNTEAFF; j_gene: TRBJ1-1; d_gene: -; v_gene: TRBV28; abundance: many
CDR3nt: TGTGCCACCCTGAAGTCCGGGACAGGCTTTAATGCTGCTGGAAACACCATATATTTT; CDR3aa: CATLKSGTGFNAAGNTIYF; j_gene: TRBJ1-3; d_gene: TRBD1; v_gene: TRBV12-3/TRBV12-4; abundance: -